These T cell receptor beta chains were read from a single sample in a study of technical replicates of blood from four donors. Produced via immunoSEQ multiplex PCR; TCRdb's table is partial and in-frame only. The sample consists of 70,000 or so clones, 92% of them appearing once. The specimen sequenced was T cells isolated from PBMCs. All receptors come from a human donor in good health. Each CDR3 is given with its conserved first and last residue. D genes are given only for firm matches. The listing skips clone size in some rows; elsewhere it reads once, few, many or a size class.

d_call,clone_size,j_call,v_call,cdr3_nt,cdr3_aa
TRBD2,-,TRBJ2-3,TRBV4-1,TGCGCCAGCAGCCAAGTGCTAGCGGGATTCACAGATACGCAGTATTTT,CASSQVLAGFTDTQYF
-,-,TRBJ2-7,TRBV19,TGTGCCAGTAGTATAGATCCAGGACTTCGGCCTACTATTTACGAGCAGTACTTC,CASSIDPGLRPTIYEQYF
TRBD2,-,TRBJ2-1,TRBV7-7,TGTGCCAGCAGCTTAGACATGGGACTAGCGTCTGAGCAGTTCTTC,CASSLDMGLASEQFF
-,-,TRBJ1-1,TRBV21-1,TGTGCCAGCAGCAAAGGTGGGGGCGGGAGGCACACTGAAGCTTTCTTT,CASSKGGGGRHTEAFF
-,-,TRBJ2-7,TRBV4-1,TGCGCCAGCAGCCAAGGGAAGGAGCGCTCCTACGAGCAGTACTTC,CASSQGKERSYEQYF
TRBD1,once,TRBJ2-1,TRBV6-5,TGTGCCAGCAGTTACGAAAGGACAGGATTGGAGCAGTTCTTC,CASSYERTGLEQFF
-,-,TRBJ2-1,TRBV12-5,TGTGCTAGTGCTAACCGACTAGTCTCGTACAATGAGCAGTTCTTC,CASANRLVSYNEQFF
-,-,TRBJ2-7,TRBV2,TGTGCCAGCACCGCCCCGACAGGCCACTCCTACGAGCAGTACTTC,CASTAPTGHSYEQYF
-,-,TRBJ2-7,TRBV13,TGTGCCAGCAGCTTAATAGCCCCCTACGAGCAGTACTTC,CASSLIAPYEQYF
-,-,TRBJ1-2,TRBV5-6,TGTGCCAGCATAGATTCCAGGGTGGGAAACTATGGCTACACCTTC,CASIDSRVGNYGYTF